The 29 T cell receptor beta chains listed next were all sequenced from one sample in a study of CD8 T cells in Susac syndrome. Reverse transcription used about 0.45 to 1 ug RNA and random hexamers. TCRdb redid the calling of the immunoSEQ multiplex PCR reads with MiXCR, one entry per CDR3 protein. The data show about 210,000 distinct CDR3 sequences, approximately 94% seen once. What was sequenced was CD4+ T cells from PBMCs. These receptors were collected from a human donor with Susac syndrome.

The J gene is TRBJ2-5, the V gene TRBV7-2; TRBD2 might be the D (5 bases). Germline CDR1 SGHTA, CDR2 FQGNSA. This CDR3 is built from 15 residues. V was cut by 1 base and J by 7 bases, with 16 bases left in between. CDR3 nucleotides: TGTGCCAGCAGCTTAGAATACAGCGGCGAAGTGACCCAGTACTTC. It codes for CASSLEYSGEVTQYF.

This chain links TRBV5-4 with TRBJ2-1; 7 bases map to TRBD1. CDR3 length: 14 residues. CDR1 and CDR2 (germline): SGHNT, YYREEE (reference sequence). V trimming: 1 base; J trimming: 9 bases; junction bases outside the gene matches: 7. CDR3 nucleotides: TGTGCCAGCAGCTTGTCGCAGGGGGACAGTGAGCAGTTCTTC. Amino acid sequence: CASSLSQGDSEQFF.

V gene TRBV20-1 combines with J gene TRBJ1-5; weak D call: TRBD1 (5 bases). CDR3 length equals 13 residues. CDR1 is DFQATT and CDR2 is SNEGSKA in the germline V gene (reference sequence). The ends were cut back, 6 bases at V and 3 bases at J, with 12 bases in the middle. This CDR3 reads CSAFGGINQPQHF. DNA of the CDR3: TGCAGTGCCTTCGGGGGGATCAATCAGCCCCAGCATTTT.

The gene calls are TRBV20-1 and TRBJ2-7; TRBD1 agrees at 7 bases. Germline V gene sequence: CDR1 DFQATT, CDR2 SNEGSKA (reference sequence). The CDR3 consists of 14 residues. The trim removed 3 bases at V and 3 bases at J, leaving 8 bases unmatched. The CDR3 region is CSARRAGGIYEQYF. CDR3 bases: TGCAGTGCTAGGCGGGCAGGGGGTATCTACGAGCAGTACTTC.

This rearrangement joins TRBV6-2 or TRBV6-3 to TRBJ1-6; D remains unclear. This CDR3 has 15 amino acids. Germline-derived CDR1 and CDR2 are MNHEY and SVGEGT. The V and J ends lost 4 bases and 8 bases respectively, with 15 bases between them. CDR3 sequence reads: CASSFNTDFHSPLHF. In nucleotides, the CDR3 is TGTGCCAGCAGTTTCAATACAGATTTCCATTCACCCCTCCACTTT.

The rearrangement uses TRBV20-1 and TRBJ2-1; 9 bases line up with TRBD2. V was pared by 5 bases and J by 5 bases, with 7 bases of the junction left unmatched. The CDR3 runs 14 residues. From germline, CDR1 is DFQATT and CDR2 SNEGSKA (reference sequence). In nucleotides, the CDR3 is TGCAGTGCTTCCAGCGGGGGGACTCACAATGAGCAGTTCTTC. Protein sequence: CSASSGGTHNEQFF.

The V and J genes are TRBV5-1 and TRBJ1-1; 10 bases line up with TRBD1. The length of the CDR3 is 16 residues. CDR1 and CDR2 from the germline V gene are SGHRS and YFSETQ. V was clipped by 2 bases and J by 6 bases; unmatched bases: 10. The CDR3 nucleotides read TGCGCCAGCAGCTTTGCCCCGGGACAGGGGCGGCCTGAAGCTTTCTTT. Translation gives CASSFAPGQGRPEAFF.

The rearrangement links TRBV4-3 to TRBJ2-2, with D perhaps matching TRBD2 (6 bases). Germline values: CDR1 LGHNA, CDR2 YSLEER. CDR3 size: 16 residues. V dropped 0 bases and J dropped 4 bases, with 12 bases sitting between them. The CDR3 spells CASSQDKAGSTGELFF. The CDR3, as DNA: TGCGCCAGCAGCCAAGATAAAGCCGGGAGCACCGGGGAGCTGTTTTTT.

This chain connects TRBV29-1 to TRBJ1-4, with D tentatively TRBD1 (5 bases). Germline V lookup: CDR1 SQVTM, CDR2 ANQGSEA. V lost 3 bases, J lost 3 bases, and 14 bases lay in between. The CDR3 runs to 15 residues. This CDR3 reads CSVEASLGANEKLFF. In nucleotides, the CDR3 is TGCAGCGTTGAGGCCTCACTAGGGGCTAATGAAAAACTGTTTTTT.

V and J are TRBV7-9 and TRBJ2-2; no clear D gene. This CDR3 region has 14 residues. Germline V gene data show CDR1 as SEHNR and CDR2 as FQNEAQ (reference sequence). Trimming took off 4 bases at V and 1 base at J, with 7 bases between the two ends. CDR3 residues: CASSYRRNTGELFF. The CDR3 region has the DNA TGTGCCAGCAGCTATCGAAGGAACACCGGGGAGCTGTTTTTT.

The J gene is TRBJ1-1, the V gene TRBV6-5, with 9 bases fitting TRBD1. V lost 6 bases and J lost 1; bases outside the gene matches: 3. This CDR3 region has 14 residues. Germline V gives CDR1 MNHEY, CDR2 SVGAGI. The CDR3 nucleotides read TGTGCCAGCAGCACAGGGGGCACGAACACTGAAGCTTTCTTT. Translation: CASSTGGTNTEAFF.

The chain recombines TRBV3-1 with TRBJ1-1; 8 bases match TRBD1. Germline loops: CDR1 LGHDT, CDR2 YNNKEL (reference sequence). The CDR3 runs to 15 residues. The junction had 6 bases not matched to a gene; V was cut back by 1 base and J by 5 bases. For the CDR3, the DNA is TGTGCCAGCAGCCAAGGGCAGGGGGCGTATACTGAAGCTTTCTTT. Protein sequence: CASSQGQGAYTEAFF. Together with reference TRBV3-1 and TRBJ1-1, the CDR3 gives the full variable domain: DTAVSQTPKYLVTQMGNDKSIKCEQNLGHDTMYWYKQDSKKFLKIMFSYNNKELIINETVPNRFSPKSPDKAHLNLHINSLELGDSAVYFCASSQGQGAYTEAFFGQGTRLTVV.

The genes are TRBV4-1 and TRBJ2-5; D remains unclear. V was clipped by 4 bases and J by 0 bases, with 24 bases between them. Germline V CDR1 and CDR2: MGHRA, YSYEKL. CDR3 length: 19 residues. This CDR3 reads CASSPVYPLRRGYQETQYF. For the CDR3, the DNA is TGCGCCAGCAGCCCCGTTTACCCCCTCAGGCGCGGATACCAAGAGACCCAGTACTTC.

The V call is TRBV3-1, the J call TRBJ2-1, with 12 nucleotides matching TRBD2. Germline V CDR1 and CDR2: LGHDT, YNNKEL (reference sequence). Trimming took 5 bases from V and 7 from J; bases not matched to a gene: 15. The CDR3 is 18 amino acids. CDR3 loop: CASSARGPSGGARNEQFF. The CDR3 region has the DNA TGTGCCAGCAGCGCAAGGGGTCCTAGCGGGGGGGCTAGGAATGAGCAGTTCTTC.

J is TRBJ1-6 and V is TRBV3-1; 9 positions match TRBD1. The CDR3 spans 15 residues. V lost 5 bases, J lost 6 bases, and 5 bases stayed unmatched. Per germline, CDR1 LGHDT and CDR2 YNNKEL (reference sequence). CDR3 sequence reads: CASSNWDRVNSPLHF. CDR3 nucleotides: TGTGCCAGCAGCAACTGGGACAGGGTTAATTCACCCCTCCACTTT.

The chain is built from TRBV9 and TRBJ2-4; TRBD2 matches at 9 bases. This CDR3 region has 13 residues. The J segment lost 9 bases and the V segment lost 3 bases, leaving 4 bases of the junction unmatched. From germline, CDR1 is SGDLS and CDR2 YYNGEE. For the CDR3, the DNA is TGTGCCAGCAGCGCGACTAGCGGAGGCATTCAGTACTTC. Translation: CASSATSGGIQYF.

The rearrangement links TRBV5-1 to TRBJ1-2; D may be TRBD1 (5 bases). Germline V lookup: CDR1 SGHRS, CDR2 YFSETQ. The V end was cut by 0 bases, the J end by 4 bases, with 13 bases between. This CDR3 comprises 15 residues. Here the CDR3 DNA reads TGCGCCAGCAGCTTGGGAGGGACTAGGACCTATGGCTACACCTTC. This encodes CASSLGGTRTYGYTF.

The CDR3 region has the DNA TGTGCCAGCAGAACCGCGGGGACCCGCTACGAGCAGTACTTC. The encoded protein is CASRTAGTRYEQYF. The rearrangement uses TRBV6-6 and TRBJ2-7, with D maybe TRBD2 (6 bases). This CDR3 has 14 residues. Trimming shortened V by 6 bases and J by 3 bases, and 15 bases separated the two germline ends. Germline V gene sequence: CDR1 MNHNY, CDR2 SVGAGI (reference sequence).

V usage is TRBV29-1 and J usage is TRBJ2-2; TRBD1 matches at 7 bases. Trimming took 7 bases from V and 5 from J; bases not matched to a gene: 10. This CDR3 is built from 14 residues. Germline CDR1 and CDR2: SQVTM and ANQGSEA. CDR3 sequence (DNA): TGCAGCGCCTTCACACAGGGGAGAACCGGGGAGCTGTTTTTT. Translated, it gives CSAFTQGRTGELFF.

The rearrangement links TRBV30 to TRBJ1-1; TRBD1 matches 7 bases. The V and J ends lost 7 bases and 5 bases, in that order; junction bases with no gene match: 13. Germline CDR1 GTSNPN, CDR2 SVGIG (reference sequence). This CDR3 is built from 14 residues. The CDR3 protein is CASDLRQGPTEAFF. CDR3 coding DNA: TGTGCCTCCGATCTTCGACAGGGACCAACTGAAGCTTTCTTT.

CDR3 amino acids: CASSSTTGSGELFF. CDR3 DNA: TGTGCCAGCAGTTCCACCACAGGGTCCGGGGAGCTGTTTTTT. The chain combines TRBV6-2 or TRBV6-3 with TRBJ2-2; TRBD1 might be the D (6 bases). Germline-derived CDR1 and CDR2 are MNHEY and SVGEGT. The germline V and J ends were trimmed by 4 bases and 6 bases, with 12 bases remaining between them. The CDR3 covers 14 residues.

The chain combines TRBV4-2 with TRBJ2-7; D is unclear. Germline CDR1 LGHNA, CDR2 YNFKEQ. The CDR3 is 14 amino acids. The V gene lost 0 bases and the J gene lost 7 bases, with 13 bases spanning the gap. CDR3 sequence reads: CASSQDARTTEQYF. The CDR3 DNA sequence: TGTGCCAGCAGCCAAGATGCGAGAACAACGGAGCAGTACTTC.

V usage is TRBV9 and J usage is TRBJ1-5; tentative D call: TRBD1 (5 bases). Germline lookup yields CDR1 SGDLS and CDR2 YYNGEE. The V end lost 0 bases, the J end lost 1 base, and 8 bases lay between the germline ends. The CDR3 is 15 residues long. CDR3 in DNA: TGTGCCAGCAGCGTAGGGGGACGGAGCAATCAGCCCCAGCATTTT. It specifies CASSVGGRSNQPQHF. Full variable domain (remainder filled in from reference TRBV9 and TRBJ1-5): DSGVTQTPKHLITATGQRVTLRCSPRSGDLSVYWYQQSLDQGLQFLIQYYNGEERAKGNILERFSAQQFPDLHSELNLSSLELGDSALYFCASSVGGRSNQPQHFGDGTRLSIL.

This CDR3 is CASRNNEQFF. DNA of the CDR3: TGTGCCAGCAGGAACAATGAGCAGTTCTTC. The gene calls are TRBV2 and TRBJ2-1; the D is unclear. The V and J ends lost 6 bases and 5 bases respectively, with 2 bases between them. The CDR3 spans 10 residues. CDR1 is SNHLY and CDR2 is FYNNEI in the germline V gene.

The chain is built from TRBV6-5 and TRBJ2-2; possibly TRBD2 for D (6 bases). The germline V and J ends were trimmed by 2 bases and 4 bases, with 14 bases remaining between them. The CDR3 spans 16 residues. Germline loops: CDR1 MNHEY, CDR2 SVGAGI. CDR3 sequence (DNA): TGTGCCAGCAGTTACCCCAGACTAGGAGGCACCGGGGAGCTGTTTTTT. Its protein product is CASSYPRLGGTGELFF.

This clonotype was detected once. The chain has TRBV6-5 and TRBJ1-6; D may be TRBD1 (6 bases). Trimming removed 8 bases from V and 9 bases from J, with 17 bases in between. The CDR3 totals 14 residues. Germline loops: CDR1 MNHEY, CDR2 SVGAGI. In nucleotides, the CDR3 is TGTGCCAGCCTCCCGGGGGCTCGGGGTTCACCCCTCCACTTT. Translating gives CASLPGARGSPLHF.

This rearrangement joins TRBV7-2 to TRBJ1-3; weak D call: TRBD1 (5 bases). The CDR3 spans 13 residues. V shed 4 bases and J shed 4 bases, with 8 bases lying between them. Looked up from germline, CDR1 is SGHTA and CDR2 is FQGNSA. The CDR3 sequence: CASSSRTGNTIYF. In DNA, the CDR3 is TGTGCCAGCAGCTCTAGGACAGGAAACACCATATATTTT.

The chain employs TRBV6-5 and TRBJ2-1; 9 nucleotides line up with TRBD2. The germline CDR1 and CDR2 sequences are MNHEY and SVGAGI. J gave up 9 bases and V 1 base, and 7 bases lay outside the gene matches. The length of the CDR3 is 15 residues. The CDR3 DNA is TGTGCCAGCAGTTACTGGCGCGGGGGGGGCGGTGAGCAGTTCTTC. Amino acid sequence: CASSYWRGGGGEQFF.

The chain recombines TRBV2 with TRBJ1-1; D gene unclear. Germline V gene data show CDR1 as SNHLY and CDR2 as FYNNEI. Deletions cut 7 bases from V and 0 bases from J, with 12 bases between. The CDR3 length is 14 residues. CDR3 coding DNA: TGTGCCAGCACCCTTGGCAACCTGAACACTGAAGCTTTCTTT. Amino acids: CASTLGNLNTEAFF.